This TCR beta chain was observed in a study of blood T cell repertoires in COVID-19 (TCRdb year 2020). General notes on the study: The collaborator samples originated in the United States, Italy and Spain and spanned the acute and convalescent phases of COVID-19. The material from the prospective study consisted of cDNA or gDNA derived from T cells, B-cell-depleted T cells, or PBMCs. Subjects who had been exposed to COVID-19, were actively infected with it, or had recovered from it provided the deeply sampled blood TCRbeta repertoires that made up the dataset. A freely available public database, intended as a resource for researchers studying the immune response to SARS-CoV-2, is where the repertoires were released. Samples came from the ongoing ImmuneRACE study (first 160 participants) plus 1,254 subjects from 6 global collaborators. Sample metadata almost always included a de-identified subject ID, COVID-19 status, age in years and sex. HLA class I and class II types, where available, came from metadata supplied by the sample provider rather than from assay-based typing.

The research as a whole found: How much clinical and demographic metadata was included differed by source and by participant, and the metadata was provided uncurated.

Note on this clone: The antigen this receptor binds is unknown. No base-level quality is on record; no much larger clone is a single base apart.

In Seattle, one collaborating source enrolled patients while the infection was active and tracked those patients longitudinally over the course of disease. Whole blood was collected in K2EDTA tubes by collaborating institutions according to the institutions' own protocols. Collaborator samples were shipped for TCRbeta analysis as frozen whole blood, isolated PBMCs, or DNA extracted from either sample type. Looking up the germline V gene (reference sequence) yields CDR1 MNHEY and CDR2 SMNVEV. Trimming removed 5 bases from V and 8 bases from J, leaving 18 bases between the germline ends. Counted from cysteine to phenylalanine, this CDR3 has 14 amino acids. Just the 42-base CDR3 DNA is kept, in frame starting at base 1. TCRbeta CDR3 regions were amplified from genomic DNA using the immunoSEQ Assay, a bias-controlled multiplex PCR. Processing in the source paper ran as follows. Within the assay, amplification of reference gene primers was used to estimate how many nucleated cells each sample contained. Sequence reads were collapsed and filtered to measure the absolute abundance of every unique TCRbeta CDR3 rearrangement. For each sample, productive Simpson clonality was calculated by taking the square root of Simpson's diversity index across productive rearrangements. Not all clones reach the TCRdb copy of this immuneACCESS table, which keeps in-frame sequences only. Checked studies attribute under half of the gap to unresolved V genes and leave the rest unexplained. That table supplies the V and J calls and clone size; D and trimming were determined from the DNA. The sample table records about 150,000 clones; approximately 84% of these occur just once. The ten largest clonotypes hold more than 6.5% of the sample.

The TCR comes from an older woman with COVID-19, enrolled during active disease. Sequences were obtained from peripheral blood. This sequence uses TRBV27 and TRBJ1-2, with a weak D call of TRBD1 (6 bases match). At the DNA level, the sequence is TGTGCCAGCAGTCGACATCCCTACAGGGAGGGCTACACCTTC. Its coded protein is CASSRHPYREGYTF.